What follows is one TCR beta chain and its context. Its specificity is unknown. This entry comes from a study of T cells in tumors after PD-1 blockade. Produced via immunoSEQ multiplex PCR; TCRdb's table is partial and in-frame only. Of 11,000 or so clones listed, 60% to 70% were seen once; the top ten hold about 15%. Whole-study findings and limits: Two pre-treatment samples showed no clonal replacement between them. Expanded exhausted CD8+ clones after therapy were mostly novel clonotypes. About 41% of tumor TCR clonotypes were also found in blood.

This TCR was sampled from a human donor with basal cell carcinoma. This specimen was tumor tissue, taken before anti-PD-1 treatment.

This chain's CDR3 is CAISTIRAGTYEQYF. DNA of the CDR3: TGTGCCATCAGCACTATCAGGGCAGGGACCTACGAGCAGTACTTC. The rearrangement links TRBV10-3 to TRBJ2-7, with D perhaps matching TRBD1 (5 bases). Germline V gene lookup returns CDR1 ENHRY and CDR2 SYGVKD. The V and J ends lost 6 bases and 2 bases respectively, with 17 bases between them. The CDR3 has 15 amino acids.